These 22 T cell receptor beta chains came from one sample sequenced in a study of shared clonotypes between healthy human individuals. Produced via immunoSEQ multiplex PCR; TCRdb's table is partial and in-frame only. Of approximately 2,000,000 clones listed, 93% are singletons. CD45RO-negative, CCR7-positively selected cells formed the naive CD8 fraction, excluding terminally differentiated effector memory CD45RA+ cells. The source material was naive CD8+ T cells from PBMCs. The origin of the receptors is a man between 18 and 35 years old in good health. Some clones in this sample may be carry-over from other donors' samples.

The rearrangement links TRBV2 to TRBJ2-5, with D possibly being TRBD2 (5 bases). Germline loops: CDR1 SNHLY, CDR2 FYNNEI. Trimming shortened V by 7 bases and J by 5 bases, and 14 bases separated the two germline ends. The CDR3 runs 13 residues. Here the CDR3 DNA reads TGTGCCAGCAAAAGACTACGAGGGGAGACCCAGTACTTC. Translated: CASKRLRGETQYF.

Concerning this clone itself: An end of the junction does not agree with germline; a read error may underlie this. The chain employs TRBV27 and TRBJ2-2, with D unclear. This CDR3 contains 13 residues. Per germline, CDR1 MNHEY and CDR2 SMNVEV (reference sequence). The CDR3 is CTSSLYATGELFF. For the CDR3, the DNA is TGTACCAGCAGTTTATACGCGACCGGGGAGCTGTTTTTT.

This chain joins TRBV19 and TRBJ1-4; the match to TRBD1 covers 10 bases. This CDR3 has 15 residues. Germline CDR1 is LNHDA and CDR2 is SQIVND (reference sequence). The ends lost 5 bases at V and 8 bases at J; junction bases unmatched: 8. This chain's CDR3 is CASSSPGTGEEKLFF. DNA for the CDR3: TGTGCCAGTAGTTCACCCGGGACAGGGGAGGAAAAACTGTTTTTT. The full variable domain, completed using reference TRBV19 and TRBJ1-4, is DGGITQSPKYLFRKEGQNVTLSCEQNLNHDAMYWYRQDPGQGLRLIYYSQIVNDFQKGDIAEGYSVSREKKESFPLTVTSAQKNPTAFYLCASSSPGTGEEKLFFGSGTQLSVL.

The V call is TRBV4-3, the J call TRBJ2-2; perhaps TRBD2 as D (6 bases). The CDR3 is 17 residues long. V lost 0 bases and J 4 bases, leaving 15 bases between the germline ends. In germline, CDR1 is LGHNA, CDR2 YSLEER. DNA of the CDR3: TGCGCCAGCAGCCAAGATTTTAAGAGGGGACTCACCGGGGAGCTGTTTTTT. Residues: CASSQDFKRGLTGELFF.

The chain recombines TRBV6-1 with TRBJ2-7; a possible D gene is TRBD1 (5 bases). Trimming shortened V by 3 bases and J by 3 bases, and 9 bases separated the two germline ends. Germline V gene data show CDR1 as MNHNS and CDR2 as SASEGT. The CDR3 covers 13 residues. The CDR3 sequence: CASSDLTDYEQYF. The CDR3 nucleotides are TGTGCCAGCAGTGACTTGACAGACTACGAGCAGTACTTC.

The chain couples TRBV5-1 to TRBJ2-1; D may be TRBD2 (5 bases). Trimming stripped 5 bases from V and 8 bases from J, with 23 bases between. The CDR3 contains 16 residues. Germline values: CDR1 SGHRS, CDR2 YFSETQ. DNA for the CDR3: TGCGCCAGCAGGAGGGCTAGCCGAGCCCCCCACGATGAGCAGTTCTTC. Its protein is CASRRASRAPHDEQFF.

The J gene is TRBJ2-7, the V gene TRBV7-6; 13 bases are a match to TRBD2. This CDR3 is built from 20 residues. Per germline, CDR1 SGHVS and CDR2 FNYEAQ. J lost 1 base, V lost 4 bases, and 16 bases had no gene match. For the CDR3, the DNA is TGTGCCAGCAGCTCAACTAGACCACTAGCGGGAGGGCCATCGTCCTACGAGCAGTACTTC. This gives the protein CASSSTRPLAGGPSSYEQYF.

This clone was recorded once. The V and J genes are TRBV28 and TRBJ2-3; 9 bases match TRBD2. This CDR3 region has 15 residues. With V trimmed by 5 bases and J by 3 bases, 6 bases remained unmatched. Looked up from germline, CDR1 is MDHEN and CDR2 is SYDVKM. In DNA form, the CDR3 reads TGTGCCAGCAGTCCTCTAGCGGGACAGACAGATACGCAGTATTTT. Translation gives CASSPLAGQTDTQYF.

J is TRBJ2-7 and V is TRBV10-1; D gene unclear. Germline assignment: CDR1 WNHNN and CDR2 SYGVQD (reference sequence). V lost 2 bases, J lost 4 bases, and 12 bases lay in between. The CDR3 loop spans 14 amino acids. The CDR3 region has the DNA TGCGCCAGCAGTGAGACCACACCCGGATACGAGCAGTACTTC. Protein: CASSETTPGYEQYF.

The V gene is TRBV7-8, the J gene TRBJ2-1; D is unresolved. Germline assignment: CDR1 SGHVS and CDR2 FQNEAQ. The CDR3 extends over 13 amino acids. V was trimmed by 1 base and J by 5 bases, leaving 6 bases between them. The CDR3 bases are TGTGCCAGCAGCTTAGAACCGAACAATGAGCAGTTCTTC. Protein product: CASSLEPNNEQFF.

This clone was seen a single time. The chain uses TRBV28 and TRBJ2-2; TRBD2 is a possible D gene (5 bases). V was shortened by 8 bases and J by 2 bases, with 12 bases between the two germline ends. The CDR3 runs 14 residues. Germline V CDR1 and CDR2: MDHEN, SYDVKM. CDR3 sequence (DNA): TGTGCCAGCGGTTCTAGCCTTAACACCGGGGAGCTGTTTTTT. Amino acid sequence: CASGSSLNTGELFF.

The CDR3 DNA follows: TGTGCCAGCAGCCCTGGCGGCCAAGCGGTCCAGGGATTCACAGATACGCAGTATTTT. As protein: CASSPGGQAVQGFTDTQYF. The chain couples TRBV5-6 to TRBJ2-3, with D perhaps assigned TRBD1 or TRBD2 (5 bases each). Germline V gives CDR1 SGHDT, CDR2 YYEEEE. The V gene lost 4 bases and the J gene lost 2 bases, with 26 bases spanning the gap. The CDR3 extends over 19 amino acids.

The chain carries TRBV4-3 and TRBJ2-6, with no clear D. Per germline, CDR1 LGHNA and CDR2 YSLEER. The V end was cut by 6 bases, the J end by 0 bases, with 3 bases between. The CDR3 totals 13 residues. CDR3 DNA: TGCGCCAGCAGAACCTCTGGGGCCAACGTCCTGACTTTC. Its protein product is CASRTSGANVLTF.

The chain is built from TRBV29-1 and TRBJ2-1, with D uncertain. CDR3 size: 19 residues. V was cut by 0 bases and J by 3 bases, with 24 bases left in between. Germline CDR1 reads SQVTM; CDR2 reads ANQGSEA. The CDR3 loop is CSVEDYRQELSQVYNEQFF. The CDR3 DNA follows: TGCAGCGTTGAAGATTACCGGCAGGAACTATCCCAAGTCTACAATGAGCAGTTCTTC.

This chain joins TRBV7-9 and TRBJ1-1, with 7 bases that match TRBD1. Germline V gives CDR1 SEHNR, CDR2 FQNEAQ (reference sequence). The CDR3 spans 15 residues. The J segment lost 4 bases and the V segment lost 3 bases, leaving 8 bases of the junction unmatched. DNA of the CDR3: TGTGCCAGCAGCTTCAACAGGGGCGGCGGCACTGAAGCTTTCTTT. It translates to CASSFNRGGGTEAFF. Together with reference TRBV7-9 and TRBJ1-1, the CDR3 gives the full variable domain: DTGVSQNPRHKITKRGQNVTFRCDPISEHNRLYWYRQTLGQGPEFLTYFQNEAQLEKSRLLSDRFSAERPKGSFSTLEIQRTEQGDSAMYLCASSFNRGGGTEAFFGQGTRLTVV.

This chain joins TRBV28 and TRBJ2-6, with 12 bases aligning to TRBD2. Germline CDR1 reads MDHEN; CDR2 reads SYDVKM. V trimming: 6 bases; J trimming: 1 base; junction bases outside the gene matches: 10. The CDR3 runs to 19 residues. DNA of the CDR3: TGTGCCAGCAGCACAATCGGACTAGCGGGATTATCTGGGGCCAACGTCCTGACTTTC. This gives the protein CASSTIGLAGLSGANVLTF.

As DNA, the CDR3 is TGTGCCAGCAGTGTTTCGTGGACCCAGTACTTC. Protein sequence: CASSVSWTQYF. The V gene is TRBV2, the J gene TRBJ2-5; D gene uncertain. Trimming cost V 4 bases and J 7 bases, with 7 bases left between them. The length of the CDR3 is 11 residues. Germline values: CDR1 SNHLY, CDR2 FYNNEI. Looking up the rest from reference TRBV2 and TRBJ2-5 gives the full variable domain: EPEVTQTPSHQVTQMGQEVILRCVPISNHLYFYWYRQILGQKVEFLVSFYNNEISEKSEIFDDQFSVERPDGSNFTLKIRSTKLEDSAMYFCASSVSWTQYFGPGTRLLVL.

The rearrangement uses TRBV28 and TRBJ2-1; D is ambiguous. Germline lookup yields CDR1 MDHEN and CDR2 SYDVKM. V lost 2 bases to trimming and J lost 0 bases, with 8 bases between them. The CDR3 extends over 15 amino acids. This CDR3 reads CASSLVLSSYNEQFF. As DNA, the CDR3 is TGTGCCAGCAGTTTAGTCTTAAGCTCCTACAATGAGCAGTTCTTC. Using reference TRBV28 and TRBJ2-1 for the parts outside the CDR3, the full variable domain is DVKVTQSSRYLVKRTGEKVFLECVQDMDHENMFWYRQDPGLGLRLIYFSYDVKMKEKGDIPEGYSVSREKKERFSLILESASTNQTSMYLCASSLVLSSYNEQFFGPGTRLTVL.

The chain employs TRBV7-2 and TRBJ1-4; D remains ambiguous. The V gene's germline CDR1 is SGHTA and CDR2 FQGNSA. The V and J ends lost 5 bases and 7 bases respectively, with 11 bases between them. The CDR3 extends over 13 amino acids. The CDR3 loop is CASSPSLSEKLFF. The CDR3 DNA is TGTGCCAGCAGCCCATCTCTAAGTGAAAAACTGTTTTTT.

This chain joins TRBV28 and TRBJ2-5, with D perhaps TRBD1 (7 bases). Germline V CDR1 and CDR2: MDHEN, SYDVKM. This CDR3 has 17 amino acids. V dropped 5 bases and J dropped 0 bases, with 19 bases sitting between them. CDR3 loop: CASSGEEQGLNQETQYF. DNA of the CDR3: TGTGCCAGCAGTGGGGAGGAACAGGGGCTAAACCAAGAGACCCAGTACTTC.

The chain is built from TRBV2 and TRBJ2-1; 7 bases are shared with TRBD2. The trim removed 5 bases at V and 6 bases at J, leaving 13 bases unmatched. Germline CDR1 and CDR2: SNHLY and FYNNEI. The CDR3 totals 16 residues. The CDR3, as DNA: TGTGCCAGCAGTTCTCGGGGCGGGAGAGTCATCAATGAGCAGTTCTTC. Protein product: CASSSRGGRVINEQFF.

The chain uses TRBV11-1 and TRBJ2-5; 9 nucleotides agree with TRBD2. CDR3 length equals 15 residues. V gave up 3 bases and J gave up 4 bases; unmatched junction bases: 6. Germline V CDR1 and CDR2: SGHAT, FQDESV (reference sequence). CDR3 in DNA: TGTGCCAGCAGCTTCGTAGCGGGAGTTGGAGAGACCCAGTACTTC. Translation gives CASSFVAGVGETQYF.